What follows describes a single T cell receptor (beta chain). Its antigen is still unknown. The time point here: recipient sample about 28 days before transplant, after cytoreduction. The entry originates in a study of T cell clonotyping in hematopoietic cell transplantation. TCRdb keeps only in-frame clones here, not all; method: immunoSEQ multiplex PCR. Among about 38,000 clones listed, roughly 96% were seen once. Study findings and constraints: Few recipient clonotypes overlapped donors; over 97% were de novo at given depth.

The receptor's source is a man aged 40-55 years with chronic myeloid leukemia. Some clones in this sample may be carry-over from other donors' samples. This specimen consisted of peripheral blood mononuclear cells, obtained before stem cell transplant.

CDR3 coding DNA: TGTGCCAGCAGCGAGACAGGGGGTGGAAACACCATATATTTT. This gives the protein CASSETGGGNTIYF. The genes are TRBV9 and TRBJ1-3, with 9 bases lining up with TRBD1. The CDR3 loop spans 14 amino acids. The germline CDR1 and CDR2 sequences are SGDLS and YYNGEE. J gave up 3 bases and V 3 bases, and 1 base lay outside the gene matches.